This T cell receptor (beta chain) was sequenced in a study of read filtering for tumor transcriptome and immune sequencing (dated by TCRdb to 2020 to 2022). A note on the overall study: The cohort was composed of 16 to 20 male and about 14 female patients, with a mean age of approximately 72 years and an age range of about 47 to 80. Under revised international staging, 8 patients fell into R-ISS I, some 15 into R-ISS II and more than five into R-ISS III. Whole-transcriptome libraries were prepared with the TruSeq RNA Access Library Prep Kit after DNase treatment. Per sample, about 3.5 to 11 million TCR-region mapped reads were obtained with IR-seq, compared with only about 80 to 1273 with RNA-seq. Using the same bone marrow samples, the study compared TCR repertoires obtained by targeted immune repertoire sequencing with those obtained by bulk whole-transcriptome sequencing. A main aim was a read-filtering strategy for immune repertoire data, specifically whether clonotypes supported by a single read should be removed.

According to the germline V gene, CDR1 reads SQVTM and CDR2 reads ANQGSEA. Taken from cysteine to phenylalanine, the CDR3 has 14 residues. Only CDR3 DNA is held: 42 bases, read in frame from base 1. V sheds 2 bases and J sheds 4 bases, leaving 12 bases between their ends. This clonotype was detected ten times or more. No antigen is known for it. No qualities accompany the bases; no much larger clone lies one base away. What the authors observed across the whole study: Rather than purified T cells, the sorted CD138-negative fraction was a mixed bone marrow immune population. In IR-seq, around 85% of clonotypes but 3% to 4.5% of total reads were represented by single-read clonotypes, whereas in RNA-seq, 60% to 75% of clonotypes and approximately 44% of reads were represented by single-read clonotypes. Clonotypes were captured by IR-seq at much higher depth and more reliably than by RNA-seq, and smaller IR-seq throughput was sufficient for identification of most shared clonotypes. Removing single-read clonotypes increased the correlation between IR-seq and RNA-seq shared clonotype proportions.

The Immunoverse kit was used to build TCR libraries from around 400 ng RNA, with molecular barcoded adaptors covering alpha/delta and beta/gamma chains. TCR library preparation used the same RNA that was used for transcriptome sequencing. Sequencing of TCR libraries was carried out on an Illumina HiSeq 4000 with 2 x 150 cycles. Per the authors' processing: MiXCR aligned TCR reads to human V, D, J and C references and assembled the aligned reads into CDR3 clonotypes, with quality filtering and error correction included. Clonotype counts and gene usage diversity were analyzed with the tcR package in R. Raw mapping reads were checked after the RNA-seq reads had been mapped by STAR aligner version 2.5.3a onto the human GRCh37 genome. To test the effect of sequencing depth on detected clonotypes, IR-seq fastq files were randomly downsampled using Seqtk 1.3. TCRdb reprocessed the public reads (quality trimming at Q25 with fastp, clone calling with MiXCR) and kept in-frame beta chains. Identical CDR3 protein sequences are pooled into one entry, listed with their most common genes and DNA. TCRdb, rather than the study authors, made the V and J calls. Here the sample has 90,000 to 95,000 distinct CDR3 sequences; around a fifth occur a single time. The biggest ten clones account for about 10% of the sample.

Bone marrow was sampled from every patient at the time of active disease. Isolation of bone marrow mononuclear cells was performed by Ficoll-Hypaque density gradient centrifugation. Myeloma plasma cells were removed and CD138-negative cells were obtained by negative selection following labeling with CD138 magnetic microbeads on a MACS separator. Flow cytometry with CD138 antibodies on an Attune NxT was used to check how pure the isolated cells were. TRIzol reagent was used to extract total RNA, which was then quantified with a NanoDrop spectrophotometer. Paired RNA-seq and IR-seq were performed on each patient's CD138-negative bone marrow sample.

The specimen sequenced was a population of CD138-negative cells sorted from bone marrow. Reading the label with the study, this specimen's cell subset or site is: bone marrow mononuclear cells depleted of CD138+ plasma/myeloma cells by negative magnetic selection. This receptor was identified in a donor at least 40 years old with multiple myeloma. The V and J segments used are TRBV29-1 and TRBJ2-1, with no confidently assigned D gene. DNA sequence: TGCAGCGTTGAAACGGCGACATTTTACAATGAGCAGTTCTTC. This is translated as CSVETATFYNEQFF.